This T cell receptor (beta chain) comes out of a study of blood T cells in healthy people across ages. Study-wide context: About one barcoded beta molecule per two T cells came from capture by template switching.

There are a few counts of this clonotype. Its antigen is not known. Study-wide results and caveats: The fall in TCR beta diversity per million T cells was roughly linear with age.

The use of a sample-barcoded 5' primer and a J-beta primer mix characterized a second PCR of roughly 7 to 12 cycles. Every cDNA molecule bore a tag from a template-switch adaptor containing 12 random nucleotides. A single record per CDR3 protein comes from TCRdb applying MiXCR to the 5' RACE reads. The table records about 700,000 distinct CDR3 sequences, roughly 32% of them present only once. This CDR3 region has 14 residues. Germline CDR1 reads DFQATT; CDR2 reads SNEGSKA (reference sequence). The receptor was isolated from a woman aged 80 or over in good health. The rearrangement links TRBV20-1 to TRBJ2-3; the match to TRBD2 covers 9 bases. Sequencing was performed on blood. Written as DNA, the CDR3 is TGCAGCCAGGGGAGCGGGAGGCCGACAGATACGCAGTATTTT. It translates to CSQGSGRPTDTQYF.